The source of this TCR beta chain is a study of blood T cell repertoires in COVID-19 (dated by TCRdb to the early 2020s). Study-wide context: Samples from collaborators originated in the United States, Italy and Spain and spanned both the acute and convalescent phases of COVID-19. The prospective study material was composed of cDNA or gDNA derived from T cells, B-cell-depleted T cells, or PBMCs. Deeply sampled blood TCRbeta repertoires from subjects exposed to, actively infected with, or recovered from COVID-19 were included in the dataset. The repertoires were released in a freely available public database intended as a resource for research on the immune response to SARS-CoV-2. The samples were drawn from two sources: the first 160 participants of the ongoing ImmuneRACE study, and 1,000 to 1,500 subjects contributed by 6 global collaborators. Nearly every sample came with metadata listing a de-identified subject ID, COVID-19 status, age in years and sex. Where HLA class I and class II types were available, the types were taken from metadata supplied by the sample provider, not from assay-based typing.

As encoded in the germline V gene, CDR1 is MNHEY while CDR2 is SVGAGI. Relative to germline, V is missing 5 bases and J is missing 4 bases, with 6 bases of the junction outside any gene match. The CDR3, from cysteine to phenylalanine, totals 14 residues. Only the CDR3 portion is preserved as DNA: 42 bases, with reading frame beginning at the first base. Overall study results and their limits: How much clinical and demographic metadata was included differed by source and by participant, and the metadata was provided uncurated.

TCRbeta CDR3 regions were amplified from genomic DNA using the immunoSEQ Assay, a bias-controlled multiplex PCR. The original methods were these. The number of nucleated cells in each sample was estimated by amplification of reference gene primers within the assay. Sequence reads were collapsed and filtered to measure the absolute abundance of every unique TCRbeta CDR3 rearrangement. For each sample, productive Simpson clonality was calculated as the square root of Simpson's diversity index over productive rearrangements. TCRdb took this table from immuneACCESS and kept in-frame rearrangements with V and J called. Such tables lack part of the clones; where checked against another copy, unresolved V genes explain under half of the gap, and the rest is unexplained. V and J calls and clone size are given by that table; D and trimming were obtained from the DNA. The sample yields under 150,000 clones; 84% were counted once. About 8.5% of the sample is in the top ten clones.

Each collaborating institution followed its own protocols to collect whole blood in K2EDTA tubes. Collaborator samples were shipped for TCRbeta analysis as frozen whole blood, isolated PBMCs, or DNA extracted from either sample type. To note about this clone: The antigen this receptor binds is unknown. Qualities for individual bases were not recorded, and no much larger clone is one base off.

Material for sequencing was peripheral blood. The source of this sequence is a woman in her thirties or forties with acute or convalescent COVID-19. The chain links TRBV6-5 with TRBJ2-7; 9 central nucleotides agree with TRBD1. The CDR3 protein sequence reads: CASSPGTGRYEQYF. The sequence in DNA is TGTGCCAGCAGTCCCGGGACAGGGAGGTACGAGCAGTACTTC.